Listed here are 18 T cell receptor beta chains from one sample, sequenced in a study of T cells in localized non-small cell lung cancer (dated by TCRdb to the early 2020s). The library was produced with the immunoSEQ multiplex PCR assay. Drawn from immuneACCESS, this table holds only the in-frame rearrangements with V and J called that TCRdb kept. Clones are partly lost; checked studies trace under half to an unresolved V gene and leave the rest unexplained. This sample holds 100,000 to 150,000 clones; 80% to 90% were observed only once. The top ten hold approximately 1.5% of the sample. Sequenced here: peripheral blood, sampled before any cancer treatment. These receptors all stem from a female donor over 55 with stage I lung adenocarcinoma.

The CDR3 DNA reads TGTGCCAGCATTGCCGGGACTAGCGGGAACTACGAGCAGTACTTC. This gives the protein CASIAGTSGNYEQYF. This chain links TRBV6-1 with TRBJ2-7; 13 bases match TRBD2. Germline V gene lookup returns CDR1 MNHNS and CDR2 SASEGT. V dropped 7 bases and J dropped 3; count of bases not matched to a gene: 6. The CDR3 spans 15 residues.

The chain links TRBV28 to TRBJ2-7; 7 bases match TRBD1. Germline CDR1 reads MDHEN; CDR2 reads SYDVKM. CDR3 length equals 13 residues. V was clipped by 5 bases and J by 7 bases; unmatched bases: 8. CDR3 region: CASSRDSSGEQYF. The CDR3 region has the DNA TGTGCCAGCAGTAGGGACAGCTCGGGGGAGCAGTACTTC.

This chain joins TRBV9 and TRBJ1-1, with D tentatively TRBD1 (6 bases). Germline CDR1 reads SGDLS; CDR2 reads YYNGEE. This CDR3 is built from 15 residues. Trimming left V 0 bases short and J 1 base short, with 10 bases between. The CDR3 loop reads CASSVAGGQNTEAFF. The CDR3 nucleotides are TGTGCCAGCAGCGTAGCTGGGGGACAGAACACTGAAGCTTTCTTT.

This clone has just a few counts. The J gene is TRBJ1-5, the V gene TRBV6-5; D call uncertain. Germline-derived CDR1 and CDR2 are MNHEY and SVGAGI. The length of the CDR3 is 15 residues. V lost 4 bases and J 0 bases, leaving 10 bases between the germline ends. The CDR3, as DNA: TGTGCCAGCAGTTCCGAGAAAAATAGCAATCAGCCCCAGCATTTT. It yields the protein CASSSEKNSNQPQHF.

The chain links TRBV15 to TRBJ2-1, with 7 bases that match TRBD2. This CDR3 has 14 residues. Germline CDR1 reads LNHNV; CDR2 reads YYDKDF (reference sequence). The junction had 2 bases not matched to a gene; V was cut back by 0 bases and J by 6 bases. The CDR3 spells CATSRELARNEQFF. CDR3 sequence (DNA): TGTGCCACCAGCAGAGAACTAGCGCGCAATGAGCAGTTCTTC.

This clone was found once. The chain recombines TRBV10-3 with TRBJ2-7; 9 positions agree with TRBD2. V lost 11 bases and J lost 1; bases outside the gene matches: 6. Germline V gene lookup returns CDR1 ENHRY and CDR2 SYGVKD. The CDR3 spans 13 residues. In DNA, the CDR3 is TGTGCCTCAGGTAGCGGGAGATCCTACGAGCAGTACTTC. Its translation: CASGSGRSYEQYF.

The chain joins TRBV6-5 to TRBJ2-5, with TRBD1 identical over 7 bases. The end of the DNA aligns better with TRBJ2-7, so the J call may be wrong. Germline lookup yields CDR1 MNHEY and CDR2 SVGAGI. The CDR3 is 16 amino acids. The DNA for the CDR3 is TGTGCCAGCAGTTACACAGGGGACCGGAGAAAGTACGAGCAGTACTTC. Residues: CASSYTGDRRKYEQYF.

This chain connects TRBV7-9 to TRBJ2-1, with 8 bases aligning to TRBD2. The CDR3 sequence is 14 residues long. The germline V gene has CDR1 SEHNR and CDR2 FQNEAQ (reference sequence). The ends lost 10 bases at V and 1 base at J; junction bases unmatched: 6. The CDR3 reads CAIDRGGSYNEQFF. The CDR3 DNA sequence: TGTGCCATCGACCGCGGGGGGTCCTACAATGAGCAGTTCTTC.

The DNA for the CDR3 is TGTGCCAGCAGCCGGGACCCGGGGCGTGATGAGCAGTTCTTC. Translating it yields CASSRDPGRDEQFF. The chain links TRBV9 to TRBJ2-1; D assignment may be TRBD1 or TRBD2 (5 bases each). CDR1 SGDLS and CDR2 YYNGEE come from the germline V gene. V was cut by 4 bases and J by 8 bases, with 16 bases left in between. The CDR3 loop spans 14 amino acids.

This sequence joins TRBV2 and TRBJ1-1, with TRBD1 matching 7 bases. The V segment lost 10 bases and the J segment 6 bases; nucleotides outside the gene matches: 2. This CDR3 comprises 10 residues. Germline V gene lookup returns CDR1 SNHLY and CDR2 FYNNEI. The CDR3 DNA sequence: TGTGCCACTCAGGGGGCTGAAGCTTTCTTT. Its protein product is CATQGAEAFF.

The V and J genes are TRBV9 and TRBJ1-2; 10 bases line up with TRBD1. This CDR3 region has 14 residues. Germline V gene sequence: CDR1 SGDLS, CDR2 YYNGEE. V shed 2 bases, J shed 7 bases, and the junction held 5 bases outside the gene matches. CDR3: CASSVTGQGLGYTF. CDR3 DNA sequence: TGTGCCAGCAGCGTGACGGGACAGGGGCTTGGCTACACCTTC.

The J gene is TRBJ1-1, the V gene TRBV7-8; 11 bases match TRBD1. V lost 5 bases to trimming and J lost 5 bases; unmatched junction nucleotides: 16. This CDR3 has 18 residues. Germline CDR1 and CDR2: SGHVS and FQNEAQ. The CDR3 region is CASSPRSGTGGSNTEAFF. CDR3 nucleotides: TGTGCCAGCAGCCCAAGATCCGGGACAGGGGGATCTAATACTGAAGCTTTCTTT.

This clone was counted a few times. The chain combines TRBV23-1 with TRBJ1-4; no firm D call. TRBV23-1 is sorted into the ORF group, with uncertain function. This CDR3 is 17 amino acids long. The V and J ends lost 0 bases and 8 bases respectively, with 19 bases between them. The CDR3 DNA sequence: TGCGCCAGCAGTCAATCAAGTCTAGTTGCACAGTACGAAAAACTGTTTTTT. Protein product: CASSQSSLVAQYEKLFF.

The chain is built from TRBV11-2 and TRBJ2-5, with 8 nucleotides matching TRBD1. V lost 6 bases, J lost 1 base, and 7 bases stayed unmatched. The CDR3 is made up of 15 amino acids. CDR1 SGHAT and CDR2 FQNNGV come from the germline V gene. CDR3 region: CASRRQGPLQETQYF. The CDR3, as DNA: TGTGCCAGCAGGAGACAGGGGCCCCTCCAAGAGACCCAGTACTTC.

The rearrangement links TRBV2 to TRBJ2-5; 8 nucleotides line up with TRBD1. The CDR3 has 14 amino acids. J lost 3 bases, V lost 6 bases, and 6 bases had no gene match. Germline assignment: CDR1 SNHLY and CDR2 FYNNEI. CDR3 amino acids: CASRDRALEETQYF. The CDR3 region has the DNA TGTGCCAGCAGGGACAGGGCCCTGGAAGAGACCCAGTACTTC.

The chain recombines TRBV21-1 with TRBJ2-1; the table's D call, TRBD2, has no DNA check behind it. TRBV21-1 is annotated as a pseudogene. The CDR3 spans 15 residues. CDR3 in DNA: TGTGCCAGCAGCAATACTAGCGGGAGGGCTAATGAGCAGTTCTTC. Protein sequence: CASSNTSGRANEQFF.

The table lists this clone with a few counts. This chain uses TRBV9 with TRBJ2-3; D gene unclear. Trimming removed 0 bases at V and 2 bases at J, with 13 bases between. Germline CDR1 and CDR2: SGDLS and YYNGEE. CDR3 length equals 16 residues. The CDR3 bases are TGTGCCAGCAGCGTAGAGCATGGATTTCCCACAGATACGCAGTATTTT. Amino acids: CASSVEHGFPTDTQYF.

The chain couples TRBV6-4 to TRBJ1-3; 9 bases are a match to TRBD1. V lost 2 bases to trimming and J lost 2 bases; unmatched junction nucleotides: 4. The length of the CDR3 is 16 residues. Germline V gene sequence: CDR1 MRHNA, CDR2 SNTAGT. The CDR3 here is CASSDRTGDAGNTIYF. CDR3 nucleotides: TGTGCCAGCAGTGACAGGACAGGGGATGCTGGAAACACCATATATTTT.